The text below deals with one T cell receptor beta chain. What this receptor recognizes is not known. There are no base qualities to consult, and no much larger clone falls within one base. This record belongs to a study of blood T cell repertoires in COVID-19 (dated by TCRdb to 2018 to 2021). At the level of the whole study: Samples from collaborators originated in the United States, Italy and Spain and spanned both the acute and convalescent phases of COVID-19. The material from the prospective study consisted of cDNA or gDNA derived from T cells, B-cell-depleted T cells, or PBMCs. Deeply sampled blood TCRbeta repertoires from subjects exposed to, actively infected with, or recovered from COVID-19 were included in the dataset. The repertoires were made available in a free public database intended to serve as a resource for research on the immune response to SARS-CoV-2. Samples were obtained from the ongoing ImmuneRACE study (first 160 participants) and from over a thousand subjects provided by 6 global collaborators. Nearly every sample came with metadata listing a de-identified subject ID, COVID-19 status, age in years and sex. Where available, HLA class I and class II types were obtained from metadata supplied by the sample provider rather than from assay-based typing. General findings and caveats noted by the study authors: The quantity of clinical and demographic metadata differed by source and by participant and was supplied without curation.

The immunoSEQ Assay, a bias-controlled multiplex PCR, was used to amplify TCRbeta CDR3 regions from genomic DNA. Processing in the source paper ran as follows. Within the assay, amplification of reference gene primers was used to estimate how many nucleated cells each sample contained. Sequence reads were collapsed and filtered to measure the absolute abundance of every unique TCRbeta CDR3 rearrangement. For each sample, productive Simpson clonality was calculated by taking the square root of Simpson's diversity index across productive rearrangements. TCRdb limited this immuneACCESS table to in-frame rearrangements with V and J called. A share of clones is missing; checked studies link under half to unresolved V genes, and the rest is unexplained. That table is the source of V, J and clone size, and D and trimming were worked out from the DNA. The sample profile shows about 350,000 clones; about 90% of them were found once. Just over 1% of the sample is taken by the ten largest.

Participants in the prospective study were aged about 18 to 95 years, lived in 20 to 30 United States geographic areas, and enrolled through a virtual design. To assign participants to cohorts, the prospective study relied on clinical history that participants themselves reported in a screening survey and a study questionnaire. A participant counted as exposed if, within 2 weeks of entering the study, that participant had been in contact with someone who had a PCR-confirmed or clinician-diagnosed COVID-19 case. In the prospective study, mobile phlebotomists collected whole blood, serum and a nasopharyngeal or oropharyngeal swab from each participant. Participants in the prospective study had the option to provide additional blood draws and questionnaires over an approximately 2-month period. Before DNA extraction, blood samples from the prospective study were shipped at room temperature or frozen.

The sequence was collected from a young woman who had been exposed to COVID-19. Sequences were obtained from PBMCs or T cells enriched from blood (not recorded which).

The DNA is TGTGCCAGCAGCTTGTACGGGGGGCGTTCTGGGGCCAACGTCCTGACTTTC. It specifies CASSLYGGRSGANVLTF. The V gene is TRBV7-6 and the J gene is TRBJ2-6; TRBD2 is perhaps the D gene, given 7 matching bases. V loses 3 bases of germline sequence and J loses 1 base, and the interval between the two ends is 13 bases. The CDR3 holds 17 amino acids from the cysteine to the phenylalanine. The entry retains the CDR3 DNA only, 51 bases that are in frame from base 1. The germline V gene specifies SGHVS as CDR1 and FNYEAQ as CDR2.